What follows describes a single T cell receptor beta chain. The data were taken from a study of blood T cell repertoires in COVID-19. Across the study: COVID-19 samples from acute and convalescent phases originated in the United States, Italy and Spain. T cells, B-cell-depleted T cells, or PBMCs supplied cDNA or gDNA.

Original methodology: It was from reference gene primer amplification that nucleated cell counts were estimated. Clones were read by immunoSEQ multiplex PCR, and TCRdb kept only the in-frame ones, dropping some. That table furnishes V, J and clone size, whereas the DNA furnished D and trimming. Among roughly 120,000 clones listed, approximately 84% were seen once. The germline V and J ends were trimmed by 1 base and 0 bases, with 10 bases remaining between them. CDR1 and CDR2 (germline): MGHRA, YSYEKL. There are 16 residues in the CDR3. The sample comprised peripheral blood. The clonotype comes from a man over 45 with acute or convalescent COVID-19. J is TRBJ1-3 and V is TRBV4-1; no clear D gene. The CDR3 loop reads CASSQVVVSSGNTIYF. In DNA, the CDR3 is TGCGCCAGCAGCCAAGTGGTCGTGAGCTCTGGAAACACCATATATTTT.